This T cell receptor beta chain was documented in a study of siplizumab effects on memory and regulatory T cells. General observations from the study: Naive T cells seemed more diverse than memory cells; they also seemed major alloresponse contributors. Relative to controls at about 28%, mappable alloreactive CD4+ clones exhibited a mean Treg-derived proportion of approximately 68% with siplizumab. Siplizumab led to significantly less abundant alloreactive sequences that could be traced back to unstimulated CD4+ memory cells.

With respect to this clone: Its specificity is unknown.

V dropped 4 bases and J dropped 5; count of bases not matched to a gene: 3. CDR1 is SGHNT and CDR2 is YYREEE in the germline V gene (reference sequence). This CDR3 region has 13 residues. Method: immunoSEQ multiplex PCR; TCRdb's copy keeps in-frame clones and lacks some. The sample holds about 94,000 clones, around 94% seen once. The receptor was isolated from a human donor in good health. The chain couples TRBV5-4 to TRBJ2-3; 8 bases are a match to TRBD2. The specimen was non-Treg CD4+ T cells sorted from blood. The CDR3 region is CASSREGQDTQYF. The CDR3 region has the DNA TGTGCCAGCAGCCGGGAGGGTCAAGATACGCAGTATTTT.